The sequence of this T cell receptor beta chain was determined in a study of T cells in Graves' hyperthyroidism and ophthalmopathy. In the study overall: Any treatment followed the collection of peripheral blood at initial diagnosis.

In its sample, this clonotype was seen a few times. The antigen is not known. PBMCs stemmed from less than 13 ml fresh peripheral blood. Broader study findings: Researchers found most expanded thyroid clonotypes above 0.001 in blood as well.

TCR beta CDR3 sequences were amplified from RNA transcripts. The primer set for the first-round RT-PCR of the TCR CDR3 was HTBI. MiXCR, run by TCRdb on the multiplex PCR reads, gives a single entry per CDR3 protein. Among 400,000 to 500,000 distinct CDR3 sequences listed, 13% to 15% were seen once. Per the germline V gene, CDR1 is LNHDA and CDR2 is SQIVND (reference sequence). V was pared by 0 bases and J by 8 bases, with 10 bases between. The CDR3 has 13 residues. The source material was blood. This sequence originates from a woman under 30 with Graves' hyperthyroidism. The V gene is TRBV19, the J gene TRBJ1-2; tentatively, D is TRBD1 (6 bases). The CDR3 loop is CASSIETGWGYTF. The CDR3 bases are TGTGCCAGTAGTATAGAGACAGGCTGGGGCTACACCTTC.